This T cell receptor beta chain stems from a study of T cell responses to AZD1222 COVID-19 vaccine. Study-wide results and limits: Donors were largely white British and mainly female; clonal diversity was possibly underestimated. Samples come after the peak T cell response, not at day 14. A rise in Spike-specific TCR breadth and depth followed two AZD1222 doses. The span of vaccine-associated CD4 TCRs extended across spike, with dominance at 160-218 and 743-854.

Looked up from germline, CDR1 is SGHKS and CDR2 is YYEKEE (reference sequence). V lost 1 base to trimming and J lost 3 bases; unmatched junction nucleotides: 4. The CDR3 spans 15 residues. Sequenced by immunoSEQ multiplex PCR; TCRdb stores in-frame clones only, minus some. The sample records just under 55,000 clones, around 89% being singletons. Remarks on this clone: Antigen specificity is unknown.

This receptor was obtained from an adult in good health. This chain joins TRBV5-5 and TRBJ1-3; 7 nucleotides match TRBD1. The sample here was peripheral blood, taken on day 0 of AZD1222 vaccination. CDR3 coding DNA: TGTGCCAGCAGCTTGTCGGGACAGAGTGGAAACACCATATATTTT. As protein: CASSLSGQSGNTIYF.